Listed below are T cell receptor beta chains from one sample, sequenced in a study of cytomegalovirus exposure and HLA in healthy donors. Libraries were prepared by immunoSEQ multiplex PCR; TCRdb keeps only in-frame clonotypes and omits some of them. There are approximately 160,000 clones in the sample; 80% to 90% occur only once, and approximately 0.78% lies in the top ten. Sequenced sample: PBMCs. These receptors were obtained from a woman aged 18-29 years in good health and CMV-seronegative. CDR3s include the opening cysteine and the closing phenylalanine or tryptophan. A D gene is named only where the DNA matches it firmly. The size entry is marked missing in some rows and otherwise reads once, few, many or a size class.

TRBV7-8	TRBD1	TRBJ2-7	-	CASSLERGRLSGEQYF	TGTGCCAGCAGCTTAGAGAGGGGGCGCTTGTCGGGTGAGCAGTACTTC
TRBV27	-	TRBJ2-7	-	CASSLSPLGQGVSYEQYF	TGTGCCAGCAGTTTAAGCCCCCTCGGTCAAGGGGTATCCTACGAGCAGTACTTC
TRBV9	-	TRBJ2-2	-	CASSLTQNTGELFF	TGTGCCAGCAGCTTAACTCAGAACACCGGGGAGCTGTTTTTT
TRBV7-8	TRBD2	TRBJ2-5	-	CASSSSYGLAGGEVETQYF	TGTGCCAGCAGCTCCTCCTACGGACTAGCGGGGGGCGAGGTGGAGACCCAGTACTTC
TRBV5-4	-	TRBJ2-1	-	CASSLKLATDEQFF	TGTGCCAGCAGCCTAAAACTAGCAACCGATGAGCAGTTCTTC
TRBV2	TRBD1	TRBJ2-7	-	CASSTGQAREQYF	TGTGCCAGCTCCACCGGACAGGCTAGGGAGCAGTACTTC
TRBV11-3	TRBD1	TRBJ2-5	-	CASSSRDRGLGETQYF	TGTGCCAGCAGCTCCCGGGACAGGGGGTTGGGTGAGACCCAGTACTTC
TRBV11-2	-	TRBJ2-7	-	CASSPPGLLTYEQYF	TGTGCCAGCAGCCCACCGGGACTCCTAACCTACGAGCAGTACTTC
TRBV6-5	TRBD1	TRBJ2-7	-	CASRPTGQAYYEQYF	TGTGCCAGCAGGCCCACGGGACAGGCCTACTACGAGCAGTACTTC
TRBV11-3	TRBD1	TRBJ2-7	-	CASSSRQGAYEQYF	TGTGCCAGCAGCTCTCGACAGGGGGCCTACGAGCAGTACTTC
TRBV4-1	-	TRBJ2-3	-	CASSHRGRREASTDTQYF	TGCGCCAGCAGCCACAGGGGGCGCCGGGAGGCTTCCACAGATACGCAGTATTTT
TRBV29-1	TRBD2	TRBJ2-3	-	CSVEGTLAETSTDTQYF	TGCAGCGTTGAGGGAACCCTAGCGGAAACTAGCACAGATACGCAGTATTTT
TRBV5-8	-	TRBJ1-3	once	CASSLRDTGNTIYF	TGTGCCAGCAGCTTGCGAGATACCGGAAACACCATATATTTT
TRBV4-2	TRBD2	TRBJ2-2	-	CASSQEKRESYTGELFF	TGTGCCAGCAGCCAAGAGAAGCGGGAGTCGTACACCGGGGAGCTGTTTTTT
TRBV9	TRBD1	TRBJ1-5	once	CASSSQGGNQPQHF	TGTGCCAGCAGCTCACAGGGGGGCAATCAGCCCCAGCATTTT
TRBV10-1	TRBD2	TRBJ2-7	-	CASSLPGGGSYEQYF	TGCGCCAGCAGTCTTCCGGGGGGAGGGTCCTACGAGCAGTACTTC
TRBV28	-	TRBJ2-7	once	CASRELGVYSEQYF	TGTGCCAGCAGGGAGTTAGGGGTATATTCCGAGCAGTACTTC
TRBV4-2	TRBD2	TRBJ2-1	once	CASSDLAGRAYNEQFF	TGTGCCAGCAGCGACCTAGCGGGGAGGGCCTACAATGAGCAGTTCTTC
TRBV7-8	-	TRBJ2-7	-	CASSLGSAGEQYF	TGTGCCAGCAGCTTAGGATCGGCGGGGGAGCAGTACTTC
TRBV19	TRBD1	TRBJ1-3	-	CASSAFGQGFYSGNTIYF	TGTGCCAGTAGTGCCTTCGGACAGGGATTCTACTCTGGAAACACCATATATTTT
TRBV5-4	TRBD2	TRBJ2-3	few	CASRLAGGTDTQYF	TGTGCCAGCAGACTAGCGGGAGGCACAGATACGCAGTATTTT
TRBV28	TRBD1	TRBJ1-2	few	CASTRTGGGYSNYGYTF	TGTGCCAGCACCCGCACAGGGGGTGGTTACTCTAACTATGGCTACACCTTC
TRBV5-6	-	TRBJ2-1	once	CASSRAGAQNNEQFF	TGTGCCAGCAGCAGGGCGGGCGCCCAAAACAATGAGCAGTTCTTC
TRBV27	-	TRBJ1-2	-	CASSLAGNYGYTF	TGTGCCAGCAGTTTAGCGGGGAACTATGGCTACACCTTC
TRBV6-5	TRBD1	TRBJ1-4	-	CASRRTGDNEKLFF	TGTGCCAGCAGACGGACAGGGGATAATGAAAAACTGTTTTTT
TRBV4-3	-	TRBJ2-1	-	CASSQGGATYNEQFF	TGCGCCAGCAGCCAAGGTGGTGCTACCTACAATGAGCAGTTCTTC
TRBV6-1	-	TRBJ1-5	-	CASSARTVNQPQHF	TGTGCCAGCAGTGCTCGGACAGTCAATCAGCCCCAGCATTTT
TRBV6-4	TRBD2	TRBJ2-1	-	CASSEPSGTRRFF	TGTGCCAGCAGTGAACCCTCCGGGACTAGACGGTTCTTC
TRBV11-2	-	TRBJ2-1	few	CASSLEVSGGLSYNEQFF	TGTGCCAGCAGCTTAGAGGTTTCGGGCGGACTCTCCTACAATGAGCAGTTCTTC
TRBV7-6	TRBD2	TRBJ2-5	few	CASSNIAGEELGTQYF	TGTGCCAGCAGCAATATAGCGGGAGAAGAACTCGGGACCCAGTACTTC
TRBV19	-	TRBJ1-4	-	CASSSVEKLFF	TGTGCCAGTAGCTCAGTTGAAAAACTGTTTTTT
TRBV5-6	-	TRBJ2-7	-	CASSSREYTGLVYEQYF	TGTGCCAGCAGCTCCCGGGAGTACACGGGGCTAGTCTACGAGCAGTACTTC
TRBV6-4	TRBD2	TRBJ2-1	once	CASSGGEGNEQFF	TGTGCCAGCAGTGGTGGGGAGGGAAATGAGCAGTTCTTC
TRBV11-3	-	TRBJ2-1	-	CASNQKQGYEQFF	TGTGCCAGCAACCAGAAACAGGGTTATGAGCAGTTCTTC
TRBV28	TRBD1	TRBJ1-2	-	CASRSGRQGMSYTF	TGTGCCAGCAGGTCGGGTAGACAGGGTATGAGCTACACCTTC
TRBV7-3	-	TRBJ2-2	-	CASSRPPAGELFF	TGTGCCAGCAGCCGCCCCCCAGCCGGGGAGCTGTTTTTT
TRBV21-1	-	TRBJ2-7	-	CASSKAGQGEPSYEQYF	TGTGCCAGCAGCAAAGCAGGACAGGGAGAGCCTTCCTACGAGCAGTACTTC
TRBV19	-	TRBJ2-5	-	CASSDTSGQVQETQYF	TGTGCCAGTAGTGATACTAGCGGACAGGTCCAAGAGACCCAGTACTTC
TRBV30	-	TRBJ2-7	-	CAWVRGGSSYEQYF	TGTGCCTGGGTGCGCGGGGGCAGCTCCTACGAGCAGTACTTC
TRBV18	-	TRBJ1-3	-	CASSPGVPGNTIYF	TGTGCCAGCTCACCCGGGGTGCCTGGAAACACCATATATTTT
TRBV2	-	TRBJ1-2	-	CASSGRGNYGYTF	TGTGCCAGCAGTGGAAGGGGCAACTATGGCTACACCTTC
TRBV28	-	TRBJ2-1	-	CASSLRDFTYNEQFF	TGTGCCAGCAGTCTCCGGGACTTTACCTACAATGAGCAGTTCTTC
TRBV28	TRBD2	TRBJ2-3	-	CASSPSPGGRAADTQYF	TGTGCCAGCAGCCCCTCCCCCGGGGGGAGAGCGGCAGATACGCAGTATTTT
TRBV19	-	TRBJ2-1	-	CASSIGGHNEQFF	TGTGCCAGTAGTATAGGGGGCCACAATGAGCAGTTCTTC
TRBV5-1	TRBD2	TRBJ2-1	-	CASSLVASGSGIEQFF	TGCGCCAGCAGCTTGGTGGCTAGCGGGAGTGGCATTGAGCAGTTCTTC
TRBV6-6	-	TRBJ2-3	few	CASSQQGDTQYF	TGTGCCAGCAGCCAGCAGGGAGATACGCAGTATTTT
TRBV27	-	TRBJ2-6	-	CASSLVPSDFPGANVLTF	TGTGCCAGCAGTTTAGTTCCCAGTGATTTCCCTGGGGCCAACGTCCTGACTTTC
TRBV11-3	-	TRBJ2-7	-	CASSLSSYEQYF	TGTGCCAGCAGCCTATCCTCCTACGAGCAGTACTTC